The present T cell receptor (beta chain) was sequenced within a study of blood T cell repertoires in COVID-19. This clone was found once. This CDR3 has 11 amino acids. In germline, CDR1 is LGHDT, CDR2 YNNKEL (reference sequence). The V gene end was trimmed by 8 bases and the J gene end by 4 bases; junction bases not matched to a gene: 2. Assay: immunoSEQ multiplex PCR; the TCRdb copy retains only in-frame clones and omits some. The sample holds about 250,000 clones, about four fifths seen once. Sequencing was done on a sample of peripheral blood. V gene TRBV3-1 (or the pseudogene TRBV3-2) combines with J gene TRBJ2-7; 7 bases agree with TRBD2. The receptor was derived from an older man with acute or convalescent COVID-19. The CDR3 DNA reads TGTGCCAGCGGGCGGGGGTACGAGCAGTACTTC. It encodes CASGRGYEQYF.